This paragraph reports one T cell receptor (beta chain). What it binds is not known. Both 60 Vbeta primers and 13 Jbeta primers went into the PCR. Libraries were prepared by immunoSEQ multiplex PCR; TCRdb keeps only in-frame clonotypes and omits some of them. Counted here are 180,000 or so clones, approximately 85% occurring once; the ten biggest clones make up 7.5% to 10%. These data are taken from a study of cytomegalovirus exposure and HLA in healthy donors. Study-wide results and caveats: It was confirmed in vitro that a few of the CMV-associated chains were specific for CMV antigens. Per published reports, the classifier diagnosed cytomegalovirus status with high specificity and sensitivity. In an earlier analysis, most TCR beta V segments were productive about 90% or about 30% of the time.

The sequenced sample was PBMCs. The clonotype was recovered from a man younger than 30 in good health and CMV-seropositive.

The CDR3 DNA follows: TGTGCCATCAGTGAACGAGCGGGGGGCGGGGAGACCCAGTACTTC. Its protein is CAISERAGGGETQYF. This sequence joins TRBV10-3 and TRBJ2-5; 9 bases are shared with TRBD2. Germline CDR1 and CDR2: ENHRY and SYGVKD. The V and J ends lost 3 bases and 5 bases, in that order; junction bases with no gene match: 7. The CDR3 covers 15 residues.